The source of this T cell receptor beta chain is a study of identifying expanded T cells in peripheral blood. Clones were sequenced by immunoSEQ multiplex PCR, and TCRdb holds only the in-frame ones, with some missing. The sample yields 55,000 to 60,000 clones, roughly 90% seen once. V was shortened by 2 bases and J by 4 bases, with 11 bases between the two germline ends. The CDR3 has 14 residues. CDR1 is LGHNT, CDR2 FRNRAP, per germline. The sample taken for sequencing was blood. The source of this sequence is a person between 18 and 75 years old in good health. The V and J genes are TRBV12-5 and TRBJ1-1, with a tentative D call TRBD1 (6 bases). CDR3 in amino acids: CASGLRGAITEAFF. The CDR3 coding sequence is TGTGCTAGTGGTTTGCGGGGGGCTATCACTGAAGCTTTCTTT.